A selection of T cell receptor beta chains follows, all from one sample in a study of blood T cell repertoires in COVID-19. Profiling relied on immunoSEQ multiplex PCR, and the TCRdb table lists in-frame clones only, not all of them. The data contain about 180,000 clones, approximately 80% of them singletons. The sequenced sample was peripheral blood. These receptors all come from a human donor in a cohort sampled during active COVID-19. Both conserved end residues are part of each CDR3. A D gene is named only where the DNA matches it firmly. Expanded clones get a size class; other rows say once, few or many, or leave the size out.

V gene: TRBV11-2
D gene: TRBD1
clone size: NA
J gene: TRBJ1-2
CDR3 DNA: TGTGCCAGCAGCCCCAGGACAGGGAGAGGCTATGGCTACACCTTC
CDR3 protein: CASSPRTGRGYGYTF

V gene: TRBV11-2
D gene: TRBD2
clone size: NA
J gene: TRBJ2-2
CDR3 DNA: TGTGCCAGCAGCTTGAGCGGGAGTGGCGGGGAGCTGTTTTTT
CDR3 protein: CASSLSGSGGELFF

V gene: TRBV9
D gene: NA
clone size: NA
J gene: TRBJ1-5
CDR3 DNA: TGTGCCAGCAGCGTCGACAACAATCAGCCCCAGCATTTT
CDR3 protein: CASSVDNNQPQHF

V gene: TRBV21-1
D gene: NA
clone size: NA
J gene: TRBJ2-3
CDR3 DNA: TGTGCCAGCAGCAAAGCAAGGGACAGAACAGATACGCAGTATTTT
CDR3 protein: CASSKARDRTDTQYF

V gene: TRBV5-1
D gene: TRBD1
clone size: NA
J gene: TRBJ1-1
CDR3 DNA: TGCGCCAGCAGCTTGGGGACAGGGGGCTCAACTGAAGCTTTCTTT
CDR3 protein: CASSLGTGGSTEAFF

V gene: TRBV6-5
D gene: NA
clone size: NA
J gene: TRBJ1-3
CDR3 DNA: TGTGCCAGCAGTTACTCGATCCCGGGGTACGGAAACACCATATATTTT
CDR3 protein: CASSYSIPGYGNTIYF

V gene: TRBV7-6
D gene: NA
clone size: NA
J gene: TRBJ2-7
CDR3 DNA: TGTGCCAGCAGCTTGGGCGTAGGCTACGAGCAGTACTTC
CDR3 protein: CASSLGVGYEQYF

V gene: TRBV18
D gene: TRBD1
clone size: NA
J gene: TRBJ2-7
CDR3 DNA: TGTGCCAGCTCACCCCTGGGACAGGGGGCTTGGGGCTCCTACGAGCAGTACTTC
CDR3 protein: CASSPLGQGAWGSYEQYF

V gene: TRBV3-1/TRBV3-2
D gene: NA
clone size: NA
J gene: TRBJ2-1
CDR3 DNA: TGTGCCAGCAGCTTCCAAACTTACTACAATGAGCAGTTCTTC
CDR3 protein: CASSFQTYYNEQFF

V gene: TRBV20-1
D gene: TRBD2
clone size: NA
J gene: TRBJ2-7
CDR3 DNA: TGCAGTGCTAGTCCCTTAGCCTCTAGCGGGGGCTCCTACGAGCAGTACTTC
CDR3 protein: CSASPLASSGGSYEQYF

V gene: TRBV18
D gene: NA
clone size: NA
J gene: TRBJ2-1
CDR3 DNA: TGTGCCAGCTCAGGGAGTCCGGTCTACAATGAGCAGTTCTTC
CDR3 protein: CASSGSPVYNEQFF

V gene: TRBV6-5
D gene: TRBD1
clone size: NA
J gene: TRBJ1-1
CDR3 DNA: TGTGCCAGCAGTCCCGGGACAGGGATTAACACTGAAGCTTTCTTT
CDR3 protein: CASSPGTGINTEAFF

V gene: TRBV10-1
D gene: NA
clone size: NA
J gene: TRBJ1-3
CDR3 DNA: TGCGCCAGCAGCCTAGGACAGACTGGAAACACCATATATTTT
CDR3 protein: CASSLGQTGNTIYF

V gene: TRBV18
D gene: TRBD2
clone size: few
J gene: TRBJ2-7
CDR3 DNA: TGTGCCAGCTCACCTGAGGCCGGGGGGTCCTACGAGCAGTACTTC
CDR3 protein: CASSPEAGGSYEQYF

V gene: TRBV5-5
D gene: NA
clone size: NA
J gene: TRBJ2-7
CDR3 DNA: TGTGCCACCAGCTGGGGCCGGATGGGAAATTACGAGCAGTACTTC
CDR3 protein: CATSWGRMGNYEQYF

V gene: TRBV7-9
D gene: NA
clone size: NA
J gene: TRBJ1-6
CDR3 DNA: TGTGCCAGCAGCTTACCAGGGGAGTACTCACCCCTCCACTTT
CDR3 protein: CASSLPGEYSPLHF

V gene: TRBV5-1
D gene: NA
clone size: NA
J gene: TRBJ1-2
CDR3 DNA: TGCGCCAGCAGCTTGGAGAGCTATGGCTACACCTTC
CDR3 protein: CASSLESYGYTF

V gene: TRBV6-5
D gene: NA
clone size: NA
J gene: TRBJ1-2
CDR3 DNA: TGTGCCAGCAGTTACTCGCCAGGTTTTGACTATGGCTACACCTTC
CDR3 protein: CASSYSPGFDYGYTF

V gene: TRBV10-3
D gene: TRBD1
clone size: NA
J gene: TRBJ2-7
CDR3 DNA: TGTGCCTCACACGGACAGGAGAAAGGGGAGCAGTACTTC
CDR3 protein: CASHGQEKGEQYF

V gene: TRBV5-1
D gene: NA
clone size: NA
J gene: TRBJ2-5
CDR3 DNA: TGCGCCAGCAGCTTGACCTATGGAGAGACCCAGTACTTC
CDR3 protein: CASSLTYGETQYF

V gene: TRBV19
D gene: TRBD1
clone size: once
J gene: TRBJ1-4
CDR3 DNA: TGTGCCAGTAGTATAGGACAGGGAATCGGAAAACTGTTTTTT
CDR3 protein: CASSIGQGIGKLFF

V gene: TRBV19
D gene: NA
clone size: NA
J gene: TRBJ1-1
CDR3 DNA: TGTGCCAGTAGTATGGAGAGGAGGGCCACTGAAGCTTTCTTT
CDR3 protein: CASSMERRATEAFF

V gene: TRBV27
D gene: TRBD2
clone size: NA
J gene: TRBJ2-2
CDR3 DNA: TGTGCCAGCAGCCGGCATTCGAGCGGGAGGTCGAACACCGGGGAGCTGTTTTTT
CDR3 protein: CASSRHSSGRSNTGELFF

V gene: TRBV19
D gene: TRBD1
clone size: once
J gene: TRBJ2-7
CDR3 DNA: TGTGCCAGTAGTGTTGGACAGGGGTTGTACGAGCAGTACTTC
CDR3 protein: CASSVGQGLYEQYF

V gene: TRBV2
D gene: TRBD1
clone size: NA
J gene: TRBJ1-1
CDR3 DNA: TGTGCCAGCCGCAGGGGGGACACTGAAGCTTTCTTT
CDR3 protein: CASRRGDTEAFF

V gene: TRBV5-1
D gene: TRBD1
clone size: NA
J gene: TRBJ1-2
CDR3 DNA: TGCGCCAGCAGCCTGACAGGGGCCCAAACCTTC
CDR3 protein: CASSLTGAQTF

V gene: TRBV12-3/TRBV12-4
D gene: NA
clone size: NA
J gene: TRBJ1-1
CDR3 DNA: TGTGCCAGCAGTTTGCTAAGCACTGAAGCTTTCTTT
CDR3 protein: CASSLLSTEAFF

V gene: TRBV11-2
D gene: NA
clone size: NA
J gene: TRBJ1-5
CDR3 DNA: TGTGCCAGCAGATCCATACAGGGAAGGGGGTATAGCAATCAGCCCCAGCATTTT
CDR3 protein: CASRSIQGRGYSNQPQHF

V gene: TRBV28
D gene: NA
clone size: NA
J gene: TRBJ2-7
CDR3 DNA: TGTGCCAGCAGTTCGCGTTTATCCTACGAGCAGTACTTC
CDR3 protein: CASSSRLSYEQYF

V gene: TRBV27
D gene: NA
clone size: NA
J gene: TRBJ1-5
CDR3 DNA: TGTGCCAGCAGGGCCTGGGACAAGGGGTTCGGTCAGCCCCAGCATTTT
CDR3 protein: CASRAWDKGFGQPQHF

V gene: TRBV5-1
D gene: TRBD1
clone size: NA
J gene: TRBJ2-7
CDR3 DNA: TGCGCCAGCAGCTACCAGACAGGGGGCGATACTTACGAGCAGTACTTC
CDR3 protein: CASSYQTGGDTYEQYF

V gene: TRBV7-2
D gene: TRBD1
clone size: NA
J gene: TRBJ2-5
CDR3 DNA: TGTGCCAGCAGCTCAAATACCGGGACAGGGATATCTGAGACCCAGTACTTC
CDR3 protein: CASSSNTGTGISETQYF

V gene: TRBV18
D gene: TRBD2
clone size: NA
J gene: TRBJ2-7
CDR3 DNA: TGTGCCAGCTCACCACCTAGCGGGAGGGCAGAGCAGTACTTC
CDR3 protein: CASSPPSGRAEQYF

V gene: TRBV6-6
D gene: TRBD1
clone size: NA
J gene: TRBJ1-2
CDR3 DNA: TGTGCCAGCAGTTCGGACAGGATATCAGCTAACTATGGCTACACCTTC
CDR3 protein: CASSSDRISANYGYTF

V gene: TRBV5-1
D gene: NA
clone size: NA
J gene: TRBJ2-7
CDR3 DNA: TGCGCCAGCAGCGCCGGGGAAGTTGGCGAGCAGTACTTC
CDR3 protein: CASSAGEVGEQYF

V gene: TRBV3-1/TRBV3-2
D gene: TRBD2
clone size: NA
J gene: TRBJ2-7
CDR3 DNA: TGTGCCAGCAGCCCCCCTGGAGCGGGAAGCTCCTACGAGCAGTACTTC
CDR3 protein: CASSPPGAGSSYEQYF

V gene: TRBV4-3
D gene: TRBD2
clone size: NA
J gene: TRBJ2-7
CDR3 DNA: TGCGCCAGCAGCCCCGGGACTAGCGGATACGAGCAGTACTTC
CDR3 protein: CASSPGTSGYEQYF

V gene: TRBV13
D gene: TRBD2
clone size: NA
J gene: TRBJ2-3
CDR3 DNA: TGTGCCAGCAGCTTAAGTTGGCGGGAGTCTGGCACAGATACGCAGTATTTT
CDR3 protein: CASSLSWRESGTDTQYF

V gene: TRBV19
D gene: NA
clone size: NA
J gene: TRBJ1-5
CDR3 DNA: TGTGCCAGTAGTGAACAGATAAATCAGCCCCAGCATTTT
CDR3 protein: CASSEQINQPQHF